The sequence of this T cell receptor beta chain was determined in a study of blood T cell repertoires in COVID-19. TCRdb's table, derived via immunoSEQ multiplex PCR, lists solely in-frame clones and lacks some. The sample has almost 200,000 clones, around four fifths seen once; the top ten hold approximately 0.97%. Seattle researchers signed up patients amid active infection and tracked them longitudinally. This clone was recorded a few times. This CDR3 region has 14 residues. Trimming left V 0 bases short and J 7 bases short, with 7 bases between. Germline V gene lookup returns CDR1 MGHRA and CDR2 YSYEKL.

The sequence was collected from a man in his 60s with COVID-19, enrolled during active disease. The chain joins TRBV4-1 to TRBJ1-6; D is unclear. Sequencing was done on a sample of peripheral blood. The CDR3 region is CASSQEEANSPLHF. For the CDR3, the DNA is TGCGCCAGCAGCCAAGAGGAGGCGAATTCACCCCTCCACTTT.